Shown below are 10 T cell receptor beta chains from a single sample sequenced in a study of blood T cells in healthy people across ages. Next came a second PCR, run for about 6 to 12 cycles, which used a sample-barcoded 5' primer along with a J-beta primer mix. TCRdb reprocessed the 5' RACE reads with MiXCR, giving one entry per CDR3 protein. The table has some 1,800,000 distinct CDR3 sequences, about 39% seen once. The source material was blood. These receptors were taken from a human donor in good health.

A few counts support this clonotype. The V and J genes are TRBV20-1 and TRBJ2-1; D unclear. The V end lost 7 bases, the J end lost 0 bases, and 7 bases lay between the germline ends. This CDR3 comprises 12 residues. Germline V gene data show CDR1 as DFQATT and CDR2 as SNEGSKA (reference sequence). CDR3 in amino acids: CSVPPSYNEQFF. CDR3 nucleotides: TGCAGTGTTCCTCCCTCCTACAATGAGCAGTTCTTC.

Only a few counts were recorded for this clonotype. The chain joins TRBV25-1 to TRBJ2-1; 9 bases are a match to TRBD1. CDR1 MGHDK and CDR2 SYGVNS come from the germline V gene. The CDR3 is 16 amino acids. The V segment lost 6 bases and the J segment 4 bases; nucleotides outside the gene matches: 10. The CDR3 spells CASSGAGTGRYNEQFF. DNA of the CDR3: TGTGCCAGCAGCGGCGCCGGGACAGGGAGGTACAATGAGCAGTTCTTC.

The genes are TRBV7-9 and TRBJ2-5; D not resolved. V lost 1 base and J lost 3, with 15 bases in between. This CDR3 is built from 16 residues. CDR1 is SEHNR, CDR2 FQNEAQ, per germline (reference sequence). The CDR3 coding sequence is TGTGCCAGCAGCTTAGGACCTAGTAGACCTAAAGAGACCCAGTACTTC. As protein: CASSLGPSRPKETQYF.

The chain joins TRBV2 to TRBJ2-2, with D perhaps matching TRBD1 (5 bases). Germline V lookup: CDR1 SNHLY, CDR2 FYNNEI. The CDR3 sequence is 13 residues long. V shed 6 bases and J shed 6 bases, with 11 bases lying between them. The DNA of the CDR3 is TGTGCCAGCAGGCAGGGTTCGGCCGGGGAGCTGTTTTTT. Its protein product is CASRQGSAGELFF.

The chain carries TRBV7-8 and TRBJ1-1; the D gene is possibly TRBD1 (5 bases). With 3 bases removed from V and 10 bases from J, the gap between germline ends came to 18 bases. The CDR3 has 14 residues. CDR1 SGHVS and CDR2 FQNEAQ come from the germline V gene. The CDR3 DNA reads TGTGCCAGCAGCTTCAGGTCAGGGCAGTCTCGAGCTTTCTTT. It is translated as CASSFRSGQSRAFF.

The gene calls are TRBV7-2 and TRBJ2-1; no reliable D call. The CDR3 length is 13 residues. Trimming took 1 base from V and 9 from J, leaving 10 bases between them. The germline V gene encodes CDR1 SGHTA and CDR2 FQGNSA. The CDR3 sequence is CASSLGRAIEQFF. CDR3 nucleotides: TGTGCCAGCAGCTTAGGCCGGGCCATTGAGCAGTTCTTC.

J is TRBJ2-5 and V is TRBV3-1; 9 bases line up with TRBD1. The J call may not be correct, given that the DNA end is closer to TRBJ2-7. CDR3 length: 15 amino acids. Germline assignment: CDR1 LGHDT and CDR2 YNNKEL (reference sequence). The CDR3 reads CASSLAMDRGYEQYF. For the CDR3, the DNA is TGTGCCAGCAGCTTGGCCATGGACAGGGGCTACGAGCAGTACTTC.

The CDR3 protein is CASGSPPSGGVDTQYF. The CDR3 DNA reads TGTGCTAGTGGTTCCCCTCCTAGCGGGGGGGTAGATACGCAGTATTTT. V is TRBV12-5 and J is TRBJ2-3; 12 bases match TRBD2. The CDR3 contains 16 residues. V dropped 4 bases and J dropped 5; count of bases not matched to a gene: 7. Germline values: CDR1 LGHNT, CDR2 FRNRAP.

This clonotype was picked up one time. A much larger clone differs from this one at a single base, so this may be a read error. The chain has TRBV28 and TRBJ2-7, with D perhaps TRBD1 (6 bases). CDR3 size: 14 residues. CDR1 MDHEN and CDR2 SYDVKM come from the germline V gene. The ends were cut back, 7 bases at V and 1 base at J, with 14 bases in the middle. CDR3: CASMGDILSYEQYF. In nucleotides, the CDR3 is TGTGCCAGCATGGGGGACATCCTATCCTACGAGCAGTACTTC.

This clonotype was picked up a small number of times. The genes are TRBV7-2 and TRBJ2-7; D is tentatively TRBD1 or TRBD2 (5 bases each). Germline assignment: CDR1 SGHTA and CDR2 FQGNSA. Trimming took 1 base from V and 7 from J, leaving 17 bases between them. The CDR3 is 15 amino acids. In nucleotides, the CDR3 is TGTGCCAGCAGCTTAGGAGGGGCCCTCTCAACAGAGCAGTACTTC. Residues: CASSLGGALSTEQYF.